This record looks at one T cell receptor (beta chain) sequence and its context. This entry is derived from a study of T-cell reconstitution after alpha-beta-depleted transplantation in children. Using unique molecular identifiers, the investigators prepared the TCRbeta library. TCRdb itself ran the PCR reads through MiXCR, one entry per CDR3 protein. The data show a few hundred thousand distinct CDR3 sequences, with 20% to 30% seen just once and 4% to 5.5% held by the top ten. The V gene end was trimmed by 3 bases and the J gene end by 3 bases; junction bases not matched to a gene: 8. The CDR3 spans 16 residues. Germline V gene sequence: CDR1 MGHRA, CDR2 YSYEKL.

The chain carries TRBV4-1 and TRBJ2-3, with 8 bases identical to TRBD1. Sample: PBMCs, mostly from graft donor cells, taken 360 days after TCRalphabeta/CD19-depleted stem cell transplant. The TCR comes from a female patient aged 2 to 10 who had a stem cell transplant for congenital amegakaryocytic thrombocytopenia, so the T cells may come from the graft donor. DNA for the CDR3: TGCGCCAGCAGCCATCCCAGGACAGGGATGACAGATACGCAGTATTTT. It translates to CASSHPRTGMTDTQYF.